The rows below give T cell receptor beta chains drawn from one sample of a study of T cell changes during pregnancy in multiple sclerosis. The table came from immunoSEQ multiplex PCR; TCRdb's copy has only in-frame clones and leaves some out. The table shows 45,000 to 55,000 clones, with 85% to 95% occurring only once. The material sequenced was CD4+ T cells from peripheral blood mononuclear cells, taken in the second trimester of pregnancy. These receptors all stem from a female donor in good health, enrolled as a control in a pregnancy study. Each CDR3 is given with its conserved first and last residue. A D gene is named only where the DNA matches it firmly. Size tells how often a clone was seen (once, few, many) or the class of an expanded clone, and some rows leave it out.

TRBV18	once	.	TRBJ1-1	TGTGCCAGCTCACCCCAAAGTGGGGGGTGGACTGAAGCTTTCTTT	CASSPQSGGWTEAFF
TRBV2	.	TRBD2	TRBJ2-7	TGTGCCAGCAACGCGGGAGGGCGCTACGAGCAGTACTTC	CASNAGGRYEQYF
TRBV28	.	TRBD1	TRBJ1-5	TGTGCCAGCAGTTCACAGCCGGGACAGGGCGATCAGCCCCAGCATTTT	CASSSQPGQGDQPQHF
TRBV7-9	.	TRBD2	TRBJ2-2	TGTGCCAGCAGCTTATTAGCGGGGGTCACCGGGGAGCTGTTTTTT	CASSLLAGVTGELFF
TRBV18	.	TRBD1	TRBJ1-2	TGTGCCAGCTCACCGGGACAGGGGCACGGTTATGGCTACACCTTC	CASSPGQGHGYGYTF
TRBV6-5	.	.	TRBJ2-7	TGTGCCAGCAGTTACTCCTACAGGCCCCGGGTCGAGCAGTACTTC	CASSYSYRPRVEQYF
TRBV28	.	.	TRBJ1-5	TGTGCCAGCAGCTCCCTTCACCCGTACAGTAGAAACACCCAGCCCCAGCATTTT	CASSSLHPYSRNTQPQHF
TRBV9	.	TRBD1	TRBJ2-5	TGTGCCAGCAGCGCAAGCTCCCGCGGCTGGACAGGGGGCAGAGAGACCCAGTACTTC	CASSASSRGWTGGRETQYF
TRBV2	.	.	TRBJ2-7	TGTGCCAGCAGTGGAGACTACGCCTACGAGCAGTACTTC	CASSGDYAYEQYF
TRBV5-4	.	TRBD2	TRBJ2-3	TGTGCCAGCAGCTTAGGAGCGGGGGGAAACACAGATACGCAGTATTTT	CASSLGAGGNTDTQYF
TRBV27	.	.	TRBJ1-6	TGTGCCAGCAGTTCGGGACACGCCAGCTCCTATAATTCACCCCTCCACTTT	CASSSGHASSYNSPLHF
TRBV21-1	.	.	TRBJ1-1	TGTGCCAGCAGCACAAAAAGGGGCACAAGTGTAGTCTTT	CASSTKRGTSVVF
TRBV5-1	.	.	TRBJ2-7	TGCGCCAGCAGCCCCCAGGTAAGCTCCTACGAGCAGTACTTC	CASSPQVSSYEQYF
TRBV5-4	.	.	TRBJ2-3	TGTGCCAGCAGACGCCAACAGGGAGATACGCAGTATTTT	CASRRQQGDTQYF
TRBV7-2	.	TRBD1	TRBJ1-1	TGTGCCAGCAGCTCCCGACAGGGGCTAGACACTGAAGCTTTCTTT	CASSSRQGLDTEAFF
TRBV6-6	.	TRBD1	TRBJ1-2	TGTGCCAGCAGTAGGGGGACAGGGGGCTTCGCGGGCTACACCTTC	CASSRGTGGFAGYTF
TRBV6-5	.	TRBD1	TRBJ2-5	TGTGCCAGCAGCATGCAGGGGGCGCGGGAGACCCAGTACTTC	CASSMQGARETQYF
TRBV19	.	.	TRBJ2-3	TGTGCCACCCAAGGGGGGGGTGAAGGCACAGATACGCAGTATTTT	CATQGGGEGTDTQYF
TRBV18	.	.	TRBJ1-1	TGTGCCAGCTCACCGGTCTCTCGAGACACTGAAGCTTTCTTT	CASSPVSRDTEAFF
TRBV2	.	TRBD2	TRBJ2-4	TGTGCCACGGGGAGGGTGGGCCTCCAAAACATTCAGTACTTC	CATGRVGLQNIQYF
TRBV4-1	.	.	TRBJ2-5	TGCGCCAGCAGCCGAGGTAACCAAGAGACCCAGTACTTC	CASSRGNQETQYF
TRBV6-6	.	.	TRBJ1-1	TGTGCCAGCAGTTCGACAGGACGGAACACTGAAGCTTTCTTT	CASSSTGRNTEAFF
TRBV7-2	.	.	TRBJ2-1	TGTGCCAGCAGTAGTTTTATGAATGAGCAGTTCTTC	CASSSFMNEQFF
TRBV19	.	.	TRBJ1-5	TGTGCCAGTAGTATCTTATCAGGGGGCAATCAGCCCCAGCATTTT	CASSILSGGNQPQHF
TRBV7-3	once	.	TRBJ2-1	TGTGCCAGCAGCCACCTAGTCGGGGGTGAGCAGTTCTTC	CASSHLVGGEQFF
TRBV11-3	.	TRBD1	TRBJ1-1	TGTGCCAGCAGCCTGGGACAGGCGAACACTGAAGCTTTCTTT	CASSLGQANTEAFF
TRBV10-3	.	TRBD1	TRBJ1-1	TGTGCCATCAGTGGGACAGGGAGTGGGGGCACTGAAGCTTTCTTT	CAISGTGSGGTEAFF
TRBV4-1	.	TRBD2	TRBJ2-5	TGCGCCAGCAGCCAAGATCAGGTAGCGGGGGCCCAAGAGACCCAGTACTTC	CASSQDQVAGAQETQYF
TRBV5-1	few	.	TRBJ1-1	TGCGCCAGCAGCGGGAGAGACATGAACACTGAAGCTTTCTTT	CASSGRDMNTEAFF
TRBV6-5	.	.	TRBJ1-2	TGTGCCTGCAGTTACTCCGACAGCTTCTATGGCTACACCTTC	CACSYSDSFYGYTF
TRBV7-8	once	TRBD1	TRBJ1-2	TGTGCCAGCAGCCACCACAGGGACAGTGGCTACACCTTC	CASSHHRDSGYTF
TRBV14	.	.	TRBJ1-2	TGTGCCAGCAGCCAAGGAGGGCCGACCAACTATGGCTACACCTTC	CASSQGGPTNYGYTF
TRBV10-1	.	TRBD2	TRBJ2-2	TGCGCCAGCAGTTCAGTAGCGGGAGCCGGGGAGCTGTTTTTT	CASSSVAGAGELFF
TRBV7-2	.	TRBD2	TRBJ2-3	TGTGCCAGCAGCTACGACCCTGCGGGAGGGGGCACAGATACGCAGTATTTT	CASSYDPAGGGTDTQYF
TRBV7-9	.	TRBD2	TRBJ2-3	TGTGCCAGCAGCCTCCGGCGACTAGCGGGGAGCACAGATACGCAGTATTTT	CASSLRRLAGSTDTQYF
TRBV27	.	.	TRBJ1-2	TGTGCCAGCAGTGCATACAATACAGGTCGCTATGGCTACACCTTC	CASSAYNTGRYGYTF
TRBV6-6	.	TRBD2	TRBJ2-5	TGTGCCAGCGGGAGCCCTAGCGGGGGCGAAGAGACCCAGTACTTC	CASGSPSGGEETQYF
TRBV28	.	.	TRBJ1-2	TGTGCCAGCAGTTTTCGGAGTCATGGCTACACCTTC	CASSFRSHGYTF
TRBV30	.	.	TRBJ1-4	TGTGCCTGGAAGACCGGGGGGGCTAATGAAAAACTGTTTTTT	CAWKTGGANEKLFF
TRBV6-5	once	.	TRBJ2-7	TGTGCCAGCAGTTATTCGGGACACCTATCCTACGAGCAGTACTTC	CASSYSGHLSYEQYF
TRBV11-2	.	.	TRBJ1-3	TGTGCCAGCAGCTCTCAGGCTGGAAACACCATATATTTT	CASSSQAGNTIYF